The next 8 T cell receptor beta chains were all read from a single sample in a study of PD-1 blockade in classical Hodgkin lymphoma. Every single patient, without exception, relapsed after autologous stem cell transplantation, and brentuximab vedotin exposure varied. The table came from immunoSEQ multiplex PCR; TCRdb's copy has only in-frame clones and leaves some out. The sample lists tens of thousands of clones; less than 90% were seen once. This material consisted of peripheral blood mononuclear cells (PBMCs), taken before the second cycle of nivolumab. The receptors were sampled from a human donor with classical Hodgkin lymphoma.

The chain recombines TRBV5-5 with TRBJ1-1; weak D call: TRBD1 (5 bases). CDR3 length: 14 residues. Germline CDR1 is SGHKS and CDR2 is YYEKEE (reference sequence). The V end was cut by 6 bases, the J end by 14 bases, with 26 bases between. CDR3 sequence: CASTQAPYRIDQFF. In DNA form, the CDR3 reads TGTGCCAGCACCCAGGCCCCCTACAGGATAGATCAGTTCTTT.

CDR3 DNA sequence: TGTGCCAGCAGTTTCCGGACGACCCACACTGAAGCTTTCTTT. Translation: CASSFRTTHTEAFF. The V and J genes are TRBV27 and TRBJ1-1, with unresolved D. Between the trimmed V and J ends, which lost 3 bases and 3 bases, there was a span of 11 bases. This CDR3 region has 14 residues. Per the germline V gene, CDR1 is MNHEY and CDR2 is SMNVEV (reference sequence).

The chain links TRBV5-1 to TRBJ1-6, with D maybe TRBD1 (5 bases). Trimming cost V 0 bases and J 12 bases, with 16 bases left between them. The CDR3 contains 15 residues. Germline lookup yields CDR1 SGHRS and CDR2 YFSETQ. CDR3 region: CASSLATDLRGPLHF. In DNA, the CDR3 is TGCGCCAGCAGCTTGGCGACAGACCTCCGGGGACCCCTCCACTTT.

V gene TRBV7-9 combines with J gene TRBJ2-6; no clear D gene. Trimming stripped 2 bases from V and 0 bases from J, with 8 bases between. CDR1 is SEHNR and CDR2 is FQNEAQ in the germline V gene (reference sequence). The CDR3 has 16 residues. The CDR3 DNA sequence: TGTGCCAGCAGCTTAAATACCCGCTCTGGGGCCAACGTCCTGACTTTC. It codes for CASSLNTRSGANVLTF.

The chain has TRBV14 and TRBJ2-1; 9 nucleotides agree with TRBD2. CDR3 length equals 17 residues. The germline V gene has CDR1 SGHDN and CDR2 FVKESK. J lost 2 bases, V lost 0 bases, and 5 bases had no gene match. The DNA of the CDR3 is TGTGCCAGCAGCCAAGATGGTAGCGGGAGAACCTACAATGAGCAGTTCTTC. Protein sequence: CASSQDGSGRTYNEQFF.

V gene TRBV5-1 combines with J gene TRBJ2-2; 9 bases align to TRBD1. V shed 5 bases and J 5 bases; nucleotides not matched to a gene: 4. Germline V gene sequence: CDR1 SGHRS, CDR2 YFSETQ. The CDR3 contains 14 residues. CDR3 bases: TGCGCCAGCAGAATGACAGGGGGTACCGGGGAGCTGTTTTTT. This gives the protein CASRMTGGTGELFF.

The rearrangement joins TRBV6-1 to TRBJ1-2; no reliable D call. Germline CDR1 reads MNHNS; CDR2 reads SASEGT. V lost 7 bases and J lost 2, with 8 bases in between. This CDR3 has 12 amino acids. In DNA, the CDR3 is TGTGCCAGCAAGGAGAGGAACTATGGCTACACCTTC. Translation: CASKERNYGYTF.

This clone was observed once. The V and J genes are TRBV9 and TRBJ1-2, with D possibly matching TRBD1 (5 bases). This CDR3 has 15 residues. Germline loops: CDR1 SGDLS, CDR2 YYNGEE. V lost 0 bases to trimming and J lost 0 bases, with 9 bases between them. The DNA for the CDR3 is TGTGCCAGCAGCGTAGTGCCAGGGCCTAACTATGGCTACACCTTC. Amino acids: CASSVVPGPNYGYTF.